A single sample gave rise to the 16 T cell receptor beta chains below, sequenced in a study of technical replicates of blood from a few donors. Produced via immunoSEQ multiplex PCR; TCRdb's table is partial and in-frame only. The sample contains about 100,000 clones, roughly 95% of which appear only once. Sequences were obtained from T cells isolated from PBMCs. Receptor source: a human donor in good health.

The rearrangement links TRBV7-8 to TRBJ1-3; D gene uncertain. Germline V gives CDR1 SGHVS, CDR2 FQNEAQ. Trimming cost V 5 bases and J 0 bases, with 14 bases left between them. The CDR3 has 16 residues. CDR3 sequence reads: CASSPSGRYSGNTIYF. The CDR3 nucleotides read TGTGCCAGCAGCCCATCCGGGAGATACTCTGGAAACACCATATATTTT.

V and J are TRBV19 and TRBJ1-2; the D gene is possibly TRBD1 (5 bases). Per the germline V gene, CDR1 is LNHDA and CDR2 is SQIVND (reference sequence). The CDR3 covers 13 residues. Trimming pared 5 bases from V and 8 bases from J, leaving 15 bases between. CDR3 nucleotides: TGTGCCAGTAGTGCCAACGCGGGGGAAGGCTACACCTTC. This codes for CASSANAGEGYTF.

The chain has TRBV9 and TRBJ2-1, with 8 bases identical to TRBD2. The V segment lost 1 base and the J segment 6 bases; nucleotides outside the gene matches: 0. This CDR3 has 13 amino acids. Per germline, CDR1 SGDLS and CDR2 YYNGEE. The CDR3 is CASSVLAGNEQFF. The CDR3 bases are TGTGCCAGCAGCGTACTAGCGGGCAATGAGCAGTTCTTC.

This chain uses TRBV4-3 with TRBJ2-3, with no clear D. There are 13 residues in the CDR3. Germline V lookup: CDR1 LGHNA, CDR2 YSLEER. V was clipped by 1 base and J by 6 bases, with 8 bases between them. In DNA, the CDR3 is TGCGCCAGCAGCCAAGTTAAAGCGGATACGCAGTATTTT. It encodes CASSQVKADTQYF.

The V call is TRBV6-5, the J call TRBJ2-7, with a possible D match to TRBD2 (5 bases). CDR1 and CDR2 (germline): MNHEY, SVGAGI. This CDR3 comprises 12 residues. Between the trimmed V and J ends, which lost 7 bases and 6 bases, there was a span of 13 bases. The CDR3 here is CASTGSGFEQYF. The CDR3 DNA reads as TGTGCCAGCACGGGGTCCGGATTCGAGCAGTACTTC.

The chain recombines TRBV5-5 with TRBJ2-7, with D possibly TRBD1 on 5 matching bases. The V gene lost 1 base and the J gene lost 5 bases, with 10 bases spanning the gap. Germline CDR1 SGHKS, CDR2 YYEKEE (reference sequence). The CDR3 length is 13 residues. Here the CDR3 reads CASSLSRAHEQYF. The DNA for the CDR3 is TGTGCCAGCAGCTTGAGCAGGGCCCACGAGCAGTACTTC.

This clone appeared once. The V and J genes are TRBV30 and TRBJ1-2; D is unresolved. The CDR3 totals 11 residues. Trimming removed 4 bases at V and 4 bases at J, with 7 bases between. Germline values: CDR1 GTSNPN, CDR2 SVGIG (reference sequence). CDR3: CAWNRFYGYTF. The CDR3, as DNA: TGTGCCTGGAACAGATTCTATGGCTACACCTTC.

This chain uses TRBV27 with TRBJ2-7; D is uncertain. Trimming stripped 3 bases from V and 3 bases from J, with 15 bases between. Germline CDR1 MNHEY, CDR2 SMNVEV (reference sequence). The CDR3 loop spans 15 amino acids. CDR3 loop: CASSLSGSSLYEQYF. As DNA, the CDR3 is TGTGCCAGCAGTTTGTCCGGATCTAGTCTCTACGAGCAGTACTTC.

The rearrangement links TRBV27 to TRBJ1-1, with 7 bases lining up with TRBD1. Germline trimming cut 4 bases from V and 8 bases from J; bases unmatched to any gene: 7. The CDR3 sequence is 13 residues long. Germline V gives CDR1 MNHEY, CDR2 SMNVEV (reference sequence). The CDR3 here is CASSSLTGFEAFF. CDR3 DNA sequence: TGTGCCAGCAGTTCGTTGACAGGGTTCGAAGCTTTCTTT.

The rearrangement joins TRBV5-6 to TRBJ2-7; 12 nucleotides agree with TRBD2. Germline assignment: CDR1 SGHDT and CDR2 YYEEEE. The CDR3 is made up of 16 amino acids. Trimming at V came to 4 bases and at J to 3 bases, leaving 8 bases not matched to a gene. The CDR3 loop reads CASSGTSGLWYYEQYF. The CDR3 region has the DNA TGTGCCAGCAGCGGGACTAGCGGGTTATGGTACTACGAGCAGTACTTC. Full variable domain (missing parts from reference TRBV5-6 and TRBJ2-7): DAGVTQSPTHLIKTRGQQVTLRCSPKSGHDTVSWYQQALGQGPQFIFQYYEEEERQRGNFPDRFSGHQFPNYSSELNVNALLLGDSALYLCASSGTSGLWYYEQYFGPGTRLTVT.

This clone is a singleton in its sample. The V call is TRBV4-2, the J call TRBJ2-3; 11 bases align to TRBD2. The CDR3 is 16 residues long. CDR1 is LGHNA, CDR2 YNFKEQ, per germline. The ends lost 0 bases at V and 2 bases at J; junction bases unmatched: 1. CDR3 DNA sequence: TGTGCCAGCAGCCAAGAACTAGCGGGAGCCACAGATACGCAGTATTTT. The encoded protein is CASSQELAGATDTQYF.

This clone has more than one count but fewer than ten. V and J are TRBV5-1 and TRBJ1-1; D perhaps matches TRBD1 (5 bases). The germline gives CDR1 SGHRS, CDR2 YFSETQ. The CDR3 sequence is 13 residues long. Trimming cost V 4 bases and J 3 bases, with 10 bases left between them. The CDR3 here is CASSRGDHTEAFF. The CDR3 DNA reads TGCGCCAGCAGCAGGGGTGATCACACTGAAGCTTTCTTT.

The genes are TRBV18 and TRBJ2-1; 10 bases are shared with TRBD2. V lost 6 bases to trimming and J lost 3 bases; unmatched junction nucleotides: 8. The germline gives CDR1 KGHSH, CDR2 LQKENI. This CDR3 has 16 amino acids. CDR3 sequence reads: CASSPLAGDLYNEQFF. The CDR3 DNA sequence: TGTGCCAGCTCCCCCCTAGCGGGAGACCTCTACAATGAGCAGTTCTTC.

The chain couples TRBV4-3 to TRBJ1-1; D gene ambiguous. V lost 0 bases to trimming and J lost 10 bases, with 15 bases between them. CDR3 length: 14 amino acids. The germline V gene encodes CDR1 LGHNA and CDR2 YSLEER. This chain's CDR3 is CASSQEGRGWGAFF. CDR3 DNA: TGCGCCAGCAGCCAAGAGGGTCGGGGTTGGGGAGCTTTCTTT.

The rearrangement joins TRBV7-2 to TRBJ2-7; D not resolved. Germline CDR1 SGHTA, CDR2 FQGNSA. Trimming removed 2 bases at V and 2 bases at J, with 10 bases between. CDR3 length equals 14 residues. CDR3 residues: CASSLWSKPYEQYF. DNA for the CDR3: TGTGCCAGCAGCTTATGGTCTAAACCCTACGAGCAGTACTTC. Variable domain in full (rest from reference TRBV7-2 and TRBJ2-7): GAGVSQSPSNKVTEKGKDVELRCDPISGHTALYWYRQSLGQGLEFLIYFQGNSAPDKSGLPSDRFSAERTGGSVSTLTIQRTQQEDSAVYLCASSLWSKPYEQYFGPGTRLTVT.

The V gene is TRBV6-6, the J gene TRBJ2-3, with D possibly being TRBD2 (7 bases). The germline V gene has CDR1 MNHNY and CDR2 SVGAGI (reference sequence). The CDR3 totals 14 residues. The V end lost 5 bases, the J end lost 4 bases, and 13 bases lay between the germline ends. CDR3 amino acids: CASSPQGGPDTQYF. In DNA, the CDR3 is TGTGCCAGCAGTCCACAGGGAGGGCCAGATACGCAGTATTTT.